This T cell receptor beta chain was captured in a study of blood T cells in healthy people across ages (dated by TCRdb to 2013 to 2016). In the study overall: In model experiments, template switching captured roughly one uniquely barcoded TCR beta cDNA molecule for every two T cells. Donors were grouped into four age groups: young (average approximately 16 years), middle-aged (about 38), aged (around 60) and long-lived (roughly 80). For two donors (one aged 18 to 29 and one aged 80 or older), the study analyzed two additional independent replicas of 1 million unique cDNA reads from the same blood draw. Using deep sequencing normalized with unique cDNA molecular identifiers, the study measured how TCR beta repertoire diversity changes with age. To avoid experimental bias, donors of different ages were spread randomly across the sequencing lanes. Overall study results and their limits: Since profiling was done on bulk unsorted PBMCs, naive and antigen-experienced compartments could not be conclusively compared. The CMV infection status of donors was not known, potentially confounding age-related changes in expanded clonotypes. There was a strong correlation between observed TCR beta diversity and the percentage of naive T cells measured by flow cytometry. Compared with the aged group, more naive CD4+ T cells, fewer expanded clones and increased TCR diversity were shown by the long-lived group, suggesting age selection. Total diversity estimates from one million sequenced T cells were considered lower bounds and underestimates. As age increased, observed TCR beta diversity per million T cells dropped in a roughly linear way, and a significant reduction was already evident by age roughly 36.

Trimming takes 3 bases from V and 4 bases from J, and the germline ends sit 15 bases apart. CDR1 and CDR2, per the germline V gene, are SGHDN and FVKESK. From the cysteine through the phenylalanine, the CDR3 covers 15 amino acids. Left in the record is the CDR3 DNA by itself, 45 bases read in frame from the first base. Library preparation employed 5' RACE. Sequenced using an Illumina HiSeq 2500. The second PCR ran for about 7 to 11 cycles and used a J-beta primer mix along with a sample-barcoded 5' primer. Each TCR beta cDNA molecule received a unique molecular identifier from a template-switch 5' adaptor carrying 12 random nucleotides. Each sample yielded at least 3 million CDR3-containing paired-end reads. First-strand cDNA was synthesized from all RNA with the Mint cDNA synthesis kit, primed by a TRBC-specific oligonucleotide. Following uracil-DNA glycosylase treatment, all cDNA underwent a first 18-cycle PCR with the universal primers M1SS and BC2_uni_R. The original pipeline was this. For normalization, 1 million high-quality reads were randomly selected from each sample, with every read carrying a distinct molecular identifier. Instead of being binned into consensus sequences, reads with shared molecular identifiers were discarded. MiTCR, with a Q25 quality threshold and the strictest error-elimination algorithm, was used for CDR3 identification, clonotype clustering and error correction. Lower-bound total TCR beta diversity was estimated with a nonparametric unseen species model using Euler transformation. TCRdb trimmed the raw reads at Q25, called clones with MiXCR and kept productive beta chains. Rows with a matching CDR3 protein are joined into one entry that keeps the most common DNA and genes. TCRdb, not the original authors, processed these V and J calls. Here the sample has 1.2 million to 1.5 million distinct CDR3 sequences; 55% to 75% occur a single time. Jointly, the top ten make up roughly 7% of the sample.

Note on this clonotype: Its antigen is still unknown. Base qualities are not provided; no much larger clone lies one nucleotide away.

The donors were roughly 40 Caucasian individuals from Russia, aged roughly 6 to 100 years, who were systemically healthy. Each donor gave approximately 9.4 milliliters of peripheral blood, drawn into EDTA-treated Vacutainer tubes. Ficoll-Paque density-gradient centrifugation was used to isolate PBMCs, with at least 7 million obtained per sample. Trizol reagent was used to extract total RNA from the PBMCs, yielding at least 6 micrograms per sample. For every donor, an aliquot of PBMCs went through flow cytometry to measure the percentages of naive CD45RAhigh/CD27high T cells. The material sequenced was blood. The rearranged chain carries TRBV14 and TRBJ1-2, with the D gene call left open. The origin of this receptor is a man younger than 35 in good health. Read as DNA, the sequence is TGTGCCAGCAGCCAGTCCGGGCGGCTCGGCTATGGCTACACCTTC. Protein translation: CASSQSGRLGYGYTF.